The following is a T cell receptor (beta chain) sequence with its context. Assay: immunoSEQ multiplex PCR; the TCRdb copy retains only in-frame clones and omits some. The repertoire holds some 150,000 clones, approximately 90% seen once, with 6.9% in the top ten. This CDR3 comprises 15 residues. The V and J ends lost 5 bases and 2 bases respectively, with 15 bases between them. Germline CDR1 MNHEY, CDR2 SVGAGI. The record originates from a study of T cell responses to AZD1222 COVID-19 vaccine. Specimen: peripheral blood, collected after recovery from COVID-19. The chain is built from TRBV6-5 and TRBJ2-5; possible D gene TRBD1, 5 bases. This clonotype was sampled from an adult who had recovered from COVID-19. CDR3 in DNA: TGTGCCAGCAGTCTACAGGACCTACTTCAAGAGACCCAGTACTTC. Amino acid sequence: CASSLQDLLQETQYF.